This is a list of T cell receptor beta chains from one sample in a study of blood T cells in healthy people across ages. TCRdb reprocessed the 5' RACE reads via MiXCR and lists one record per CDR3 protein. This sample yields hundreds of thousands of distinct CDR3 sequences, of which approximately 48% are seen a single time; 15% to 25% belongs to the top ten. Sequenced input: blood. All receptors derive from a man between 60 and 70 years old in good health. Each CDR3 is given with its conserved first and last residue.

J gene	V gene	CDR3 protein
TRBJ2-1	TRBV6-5	CASSLTPGLAGTNEQFF
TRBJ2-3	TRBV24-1	CATSQWGSTDTQYF
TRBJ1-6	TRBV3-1	CASSQDGQYNSPLHF
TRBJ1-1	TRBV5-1	CASSLAPGKDTEAFF
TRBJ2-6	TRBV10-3	CAISPLGTSGANVLTF
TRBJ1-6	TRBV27	CASRLWDSPLHF
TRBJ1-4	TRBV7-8	CASSGTSGGRNEKLFF
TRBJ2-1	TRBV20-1	CSASKRGSYNEQFF
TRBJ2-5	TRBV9	CASSPSPFEGETQYF
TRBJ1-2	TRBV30	CAWSLSGNGYTF
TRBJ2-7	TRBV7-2	CASSNGGQYEQYF
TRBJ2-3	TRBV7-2	CASTLLAGGMGRDTQYF
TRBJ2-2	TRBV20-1	CSASGFTGELFF
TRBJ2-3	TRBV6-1	CASSEAVGARYF
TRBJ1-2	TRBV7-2	CASSSGQSSGYTF
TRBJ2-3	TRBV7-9	CASSLDPSRADTQYF
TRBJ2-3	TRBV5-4	CASSFNRLGTDTQYF
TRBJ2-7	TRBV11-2	CASSVEAPQVKYF
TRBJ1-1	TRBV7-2	CASSLGSSQNTEAFF
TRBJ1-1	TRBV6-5	CASSNGGNTEAFF
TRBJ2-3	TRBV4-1	CASSQDSGQGPTDAQYF
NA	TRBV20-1	CSARVGTYEQYF
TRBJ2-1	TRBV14	CASSQQRGANEQFF
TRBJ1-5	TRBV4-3	CASSQSGQGSQPQHF
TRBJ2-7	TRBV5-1	CASSGQGIGSYEQYF
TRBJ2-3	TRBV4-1	CASSQAPTGTDTQYF
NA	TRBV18	CASSPTGAGVSYEQYF
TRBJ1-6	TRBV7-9	CASSLVRQEGAPLHF
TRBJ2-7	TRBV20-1	CSARDWASGSYEQYF
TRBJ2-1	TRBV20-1	CSAGANNNEQFF
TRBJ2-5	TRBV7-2	CASSLGGGGANQETQYF
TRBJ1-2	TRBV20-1	CSASAGYGYTF
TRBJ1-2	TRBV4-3	CASSQDTNYGYTF
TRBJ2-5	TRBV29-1	CSVRTGTFETQYF
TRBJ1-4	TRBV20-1	CSAGAPTNEKLFF
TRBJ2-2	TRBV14	CASGPLGKGTGELFF
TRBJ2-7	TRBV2	CASVQGAYEQYF
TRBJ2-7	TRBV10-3	CAIRRTEAYEQYF
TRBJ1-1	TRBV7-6	CASSPGGRMNTEAFF
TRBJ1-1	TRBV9	CASSAWTENTEAFF
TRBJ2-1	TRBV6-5	CASRFGLNSYNEQFF
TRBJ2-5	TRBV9	CASSSLGGGRETQYF
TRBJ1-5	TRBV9	CASSPSVANQPQHF
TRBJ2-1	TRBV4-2	CASSHMGNEQFF
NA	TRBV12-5	CASARGNEQYF
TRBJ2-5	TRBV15	CATRARGGQEQYF
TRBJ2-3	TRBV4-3	CASSQSLAGGGDTQYF
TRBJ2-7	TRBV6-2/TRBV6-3	CASSYSTGITYEQYF
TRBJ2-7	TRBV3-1	CASSLLAGPLEQYF
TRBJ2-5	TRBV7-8	CASRPQQGAQSLLYF
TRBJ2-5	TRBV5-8	CASSLGIREDRGQETQYF
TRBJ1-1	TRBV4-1	CASSQEGVPSFEAFF
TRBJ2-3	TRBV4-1	CASSTSGGDTQYF
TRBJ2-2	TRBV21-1	CASSPGSFGETGTGELFF
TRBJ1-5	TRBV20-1	CSAITGMTQHF
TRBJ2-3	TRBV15	CATSRAPADTQYF
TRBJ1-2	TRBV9	CASSAGVTGISYGYTF
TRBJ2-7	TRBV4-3	CASSQDRSNEQYF